The TCR beta chain under discussion was sequenced for a study of response to subunit inactivated influenza vaccine. TCRdb re-derived calls from the RT-PCR reads in MiXCR, one entry per CDR3 protein. The table includes 500,000 to 600,000 distinct CDR3 sequences, roughly 8.2% detected once. In this sample, this clonotype turned up a few times. This receptor was obtained from a man aged 45 to 70 who received an inactivated influenza vaccine. The specimen comprised PBMCs from blood, sampled less than 30 months after vaccination.

Written as DNA, the CDR3 is TGTGCCAGCAAACGGTCGTCGGGTGATGGGACACCCCTCCACTTT. Its translation is CASKRSSGDGTPLHF. This chain joins TRBV2 and TRBJ1-6, with D unresolved. Trimming pared 7 bases from V and 11 bases from J, leaving 21 bases between. CDR1 and CDR2 (germline): SNHLY, FYNNEI. The CDR3 sequence is 15 residues long.